These 28 T cell receptor beta chains came from one sample sequenced in a study of low-dose radiotherapy and immunotherapy resistance in tumors. Both TCRalpha and TCRbeta chains were reverse transcribed with V-gene-specific primers. TCR amplification ran 15 to 20 PCR cycles using constant-region and V-primer adapter primers. TCRdb redid the calling of the reads with MiXCR, one entry per CDR3 protein. Of about 7,300 distinct CDR3 sequences listed, approximately 82% were seen once; the top ten hold approximately 5.9%. The origin of the receptors is a human donor with advanced metastatic prostate, ovarian, gallbladder or colorectal cancer (not recorded which). This table probably holds off-target reads from a library built for another chain.

The CDR3 is CASSFGQSNTEAFF. Here the CDR3 DNA reads TGTGCCAGCAGCTTCGGGCAATCGAACACTGAAGCTTTCTTT. This sequence joins TRBV13 and TRBJ1-1; D not certain. The V gene's germline CDR1 is PRHDT and CDR2 FYEKMQ (reference sequence). V shed 3 bases and J shed 1 base, with 9 bases lying between them. The CDR3 totals 14 residues.

The chain has TRBV29-1 and TRBJ2-1; 10 bases align to TRBD1. Germline V gives CDR1 SQVTM, CDR2 ANQGSEA. V was pared by 1 base and J by 0 bases, with 3 bases of the junction left unmatched. CDR3 size: 16 residues. CDR3 coding DNA: TGCAGCGTTGAAGTGGACAGGGGGAACTCCTACAATGAGCAGTTCTTC. Amino acids: CSVEVDRGNSYNEQFF.

This clonotype was detected only a few times. The V gene is TRBV11-2, the J gene TRBJ2-7; a possible D gene is TRBD2 (5 bases). The germline V gene has CDR1 SGHAT and CDR2 FQNNGV. The V end was cut by 0 bases, the J end by 2 bases, with 8 bases between. The CDR3 runs 14 residues. The CDR3 spells CASSLERGTYEQYF. The CDR3 DNA sequence: TGTGCCAGCAGCTTAGAACGGGGAACCTACGAGCAGTACTTC. Full variable domain (outside the CDR3, taken from reference TRBV11-2 and TRBJ2-7): EAGVAQSPRYKIIEKRQSVAFWCNPISGHATLYWYQQILGQGPKLLIQFQNNGVVDDSQLPKDRFSAERLKGVDSTLKIQPAKLEDSAVYLCASSLERGTYEQYFGPGTRLTVT.

The rearrangement joins TRBV6-1 to TRBJ1-2; no firm D call. With 6 bases removed from V and 4 bases from J, the gap between germline ends came to 18 bases. The CDR3 contains 15 residues. Germline V gene sequence: CDR1 MNHNS, CDR2 SASEGT. Written as DNA, the CDR3 is TGTGCCAGCAGAGATGCAGCGGGGAATGGCTATGGCTACACCTTC. The encoded protein is CASRDAAGNGYGYTF.

This clonotype was counted only a few times. The chain is built from TRBV20-1 and TRBJ1-2; 9 bases are shared with TRBD1. Germline V gene data show CDR1 as DFQATT and CDR2 as SNEGSKA (reference sequence). The CDR3 totals 14 residues. The trim removed 6 bases at V and 6 bases at J, leaving 11 bases unmatched. The CDR3 sequence is CSAPPRTGADGYTF. The CDR3 nucleotides read TGCAGTGCCCCTCCCCGGACAGGGGCCGATGGCTACACCTTC.

The rearrangement uses TRBV29-1 and TRBJ2-1; TRBD1 aligns across 12 bases. Trimming at V came to 5 bases and at J to 7 bases, leaving 6 bases not matched to a gene. This CDR3 comprises 14 residues. Germline CDR1 reads SQVTM; CDR2 reads ANQGSEA. The CDR3 region has the DNA TGCAGCGTTACGGGACAGGGGGCCGGGAATGAGCAGTTCTTC. Its protein product is CSVTGQGAGNEQFF.

In its sample, this clonotype was seen once. The chain employs TRBV20-1 and TRBJ2-5; TRBD2 matches 8 bases. The CDR3 consists of 14 residues. Trimming at V came to 1 base and at J to 2 bases, leaving 3 bases not matched to a gene. Per the germline V gene, CDR1 is DFQATT and CDR2 is SNEGSKA (reference sequence). The CDR3 sequence is CSARVSGAQETQYF. CDR3 bases: TGCAGTGCTAGAGTTAGCGGGGCACAAGAGACCCAGTACTTC.

The chain employs TRBV15 and TRBJ2-5; TRBD2 aligns across 7 bases. Germline V gene sequence: CDR1 LNHNV, CDR2 YYDKDF (reference sequence). After removal of 1 base from V and 4 bases from J, the junction contained 9 bases not matched to a gene. The CDR3 length is 16 residues. CDR3 sequence (DNA): TGTGCCACCAGCAGAGGGGAGGGCGGGGTAGGAGAGACCCAGTACTTC. It translates to CATSRGEGGVGETQYF.

V and J are TRBV5-5 and TRBJ2-1; 10 bases align to TRBD2. The V gene's germline CDR1 is SGHKS and CDR2 YYEKEE (reference sequence). The CDR3 consists of 15 residues. V gave up 0 bases and J gave up 4 bases; unmatched junction bases: 1. For the CDR3, the DNA is TGTGCCAGCAGCTTGGGACTAGCGGGTTACAATGAGCAGTTCTTC. It is translated as CASSLGLAGYNEQFF.

J is TRBJ1-2 and V is TRBV5-4; tentatively, D is TRBD1 (5 bases). Trimming pared 5 bases from V and 4 bases from J, leaving 12 bases between. Germline V gene lookup returns CDR1 SGHNT and CDR2 YYREEE (reference sequence). This CDR3 spans 13 amino acids. The CDR3 sequence: CASSLWGSYGYTF. The CDR3 DNA follows: TGTGCCAGCAGTCTGTGGGGGTCCTATGGCTACACCTTC.

The J gene is TRBJ2-2, the V gene TRBV25-1, with 8 bases fitting TRBD1. The V and J ends lost 2 bases and 4 bases, in that order; junction bases with no gene match: 9. Germline values: CDR1 MGHDK, CDR2 SYGVNS. The CDR3 sequence is 17 residues long. In DNA, the CDR3 is TGTGCCAGCAGTGAAGGGCTGGACAGGGCCCCCACCGGGGAGCTGTTTTTT. It codes for CASSEGLDRAPTGELFF. Using reference TRBV25-1 and TRBJ2-2 for the parts outside the CDR3, the full variable domain is EADIYQTPRYLVIGTGKKITLECSQTMGHDKMYWYQQDPGMELHLIHYSYGVNSTEKGDLSSESTVSRIRTEHFPLTLESARPSHTSQYLCASSEGLDRAPTGELFFGEGSRLTVL.

This clonotype was observed a single time. This chain links TRBV5-1 with TRBJ2-3; 9 bases map to TRBD2. Trimming removed 0 bases from V and 4 bases from J; junction bases left unmatched: 6. Germline lookup yields CDR1 SGHRS and CDR2 YFSETQ. This CDR3 is built from 16 residues. The chain's CDR3 is CASSLASGGTSDTQYF. The CDR3 DNA sequence: TGCGCCAGCAGCTTGGCCAGCGGGGGGACGTCAGATACGCAGTATTTT. Full variable domain (outside the CDR3, taken from reference TRBV5-1 and TRBJ2-3): KAGVTQTPRYLIKTRGQQVTLSCSPISGHRSVSWYQQTPGQGLQFLFEYFSETQRNKGNFPGRFSGRQFSNSRSEMNVSTLELGDSALYLCASSLASGGTSDTQYFGPGTRLTVL.

The chain has TRBV3-1 and TRBJ1-1; D gene unclear. CDR3 length equals 13 residues. The germline gives CDR1 LGHDT, CDR2 YNNKEL (reference sequence). V gave up 3 bases and J gave up 9 bases, with 14 bases separating them. The CDR3 DNA sequence: TGTGCCAGCAGCCACATAACCGGGCGGCAAGCTTTCTTT. Protein sequence: CASSHITGRQAFF.

This rearrangement joins TRBV27 to TRBJ1-1; D is ambiguous. CDR3 length: 15 amino acids. The germline gives CDR1 MNHEY, CDR2 SMNVEV (reference sequence). The V and J ends lost 1 base and 0 bases respectively, with 9 bases between them. CDR3 amino acids: CASSLFGSLNTEAFF. The CDR3 DNA reads TGTGCCAGCAGTTTATTCGGCTCTTTGAACACTGAAGCTTTCTTT.

This chain uses TRBV6-8 with TRBJ1-1; tentatively, D is TRBD1 (5 bases). CDR1 is MNHGY and CDR2 is SAAAGT in the germline V gene. CDR3 length: 14 residues. Trimming removed 2 bases at V and 4 bases at J, with 11 bases between. The CDR3 region is CASSYRSGPTEAFF. In nucleotides, the CDR3 is TGTGCCAGCAGTTACAGGTCGGGGCCCACTGAAGCTTTCTTT.

This clonotype occurred a few times. The chain recombines TRBV18 with TRBJ2-5, with 7 positions matching TRBD1. The CDR3 extends over 13 amino acids. The V gene's germline CDR1 is KGHSH and CDR2 LQKENI. V was pared by 3 bases and J by 3 bases, with 1 base of the junction left unmatched. The DNA of the CDR3 is TGTGCCAGCTCACCCGGGACAGAAGAGACCCAGTACTTC. Protein sequence: CASSPGTEETQYF. The full variable domain, rest sourced from reference TRBV18 and TRBJ2-5, is NAGVMQNPRHLVRRRGQEARLRCSPMKGHSHVYWYRQLPEEGLKFMVYLQKENIIDESGMPKERFSAEFPKEGPSILRIQQVVRGDSAAYFCASSPGTEETQYFGPGTRLLVL.

This chain links TRBV3-1 with TRBJ2-7; 10 bases map to TRBD2. CDR1 LGHDT and CDR2 YNNKEL come from the germline V gene (reference sequence). Losses at the gene ends were 0 bases for V and 3 bases for J; bases not matched to a gene: 2. The CDR3 contains 15 residues. The CDR3 region has the DNA TGTGCCAGCAGCCAAGACCCTAGCGGGGGCTACGAGCAGTACTTC. Protein sequence: CASSQDPSGGYEQYF.

The chain links TRBV19 to TRBJ2-3; D might be TRBD1 or TRBD2, each matching 6 bases. CDR1 and CDR2 from the germline V gene are LNHDA and SQIVND (reference sequence). V lost 4 bases and J 0 bases, leaving 11 bases between the germline ends. The CDR3 sequence is 15 residues long. The CDR3 nucleotides are TGTGCCAGTAGTACAACGGGGGCTAGCACAGATACGCAGTATTTT. It specifies CASSTTGASTDTQYF.

The genes are TRBV7-8 and TRBJ2-3; 8 nucleotides match TRBD2. The CDR3 extends over 15 amino acids. Germline CDR1 SGHVS, CDR2 FQNEAQ. The trim removed 4 bases at V and 0 bases at J, leaving 3 bases unmatched. CDR3 amino acids: CASSSLADSTDTQYF. In DNA form, the CDR3 reads TGTGCCAGCAGCTCACTAGCGGACAGCACAGATACGCAGTATTTT.

This clonotype was picked up a small number of times. The CDR3 is CASSPLGAGGPGELFF. As DNA, the CDR3 is TGTGCCAGCAGCCCCCTAGGAGCGGGGGGGCCCGGGGAGCTGTTTTTT. J is TRBJ2-2 and V is TRBV3-1; 10 bases are shared with TRBD2. The germline CDR1 and CDR2 sequences are LGHDT and YNNKEL (reference sequence). The CDR3 consists of 16 residues. The ends lost 4 bases at V and 6 bases at J; junction bases unmatched: 8.

The rearrangement joins TRBV20-1 to TRBJ2-1; 11 nucleotides line up with TRBD2. The CDR3 consists of 16 residues. V lost 7 bases to trimming and J lost 1 base; unmatched junction nucleotides: 9. Germline lookup yields CDR1 DFQATT and CDR2 SNEGSKA (reference sequence). As DNA, the CDR3 is TGCAGTGTAATCTCGGGGACTAGCGGATCCTACAATGAGCAGTTCTTC. Translated, it gives CSVISGTSGSYNEQFF.

The J gene is TRBJ1-2, the V gene TRBV2; D ambiguous. Germline CDR1 reads SNHLY; CDR2 reads FYNNEI. The V gene lost 6 bases and the J gene lost 7 bases, with 9 bases spanning the gap. The CDR3 has 11 amino acids. The CDR3: CASRVYFGYTF. DNA of the CDR3: TGTGCCAGCAGGGTATACTTTGGCTACACCTTC.

A few counts support this clonotype. CDR3 nucleotide sequence: TGTGCCAGCAGCTTGGAGGGCGGGGGTTACAATGAGCAGTTCTTC. Its translation: CASSLEGGGYNEQFF. This chain connects TRBV5-4 to TRBJ2-1, with 7 bases that match TRBD2. CDR1 is SGHNT, CDR2 YYREEE, per germline (reference sequence). After removal of 0 bases from V and 4 bases from J, the junction contained 4 bases not matched to a gene. The CDR3 contains 15 residues.

V is TRBV29-1 and J is TRBJ2-5; the D gene could be TRBD1 or TRBD2 (6 bases each). CDR1 and CDR2 (germline): SQVTM, ANQGSEA. The CDR3 consists of 15 residues. Trimming took 7 bases from V and 4 from J, leaving 22 bases between them. The CDR3 DNA is TGCAGCGCCTCTTCACGAACAGGGAGGAGAGAGACCCAGTACTTC. Residues: CSASSRTGRRETQYF. Supplemented by reference TRBV29-1 and TRBJ2-5, the full variable domain reads SAVISQKPSRDICQRGTSLTIQCQVDSQVTMMFWYRQQPGQSLTLIATANQGSEATYESGFVIDKFPISRPNLTFSTLTVSNMSPEDSSIYLCSASSRTGRRETQYFGPGTRLLVL.

CDR3 nucleotide sequence: TGTGCCATGGGGGGGAACTCCTACAATGAGCAGTTCTTC. Residues: CAMGGNSYNEQFF. J is TRBJ2-1 and V is TRBV10-3, with TRBD2 matching 7 bases. V shed 9 bases, J shed 0 bases, and the junction held 2 bases outside the gene matches. The CDR3 length is 13 residues. Germline CDR1 is ENHRY and CDR2 is SYGVKD.

The rearrangement uses TRBV6-6 and TRBJ2-2; D remains ambiguous. The CDR3 consists of 12 residues. Germline V lookup: CDR1 MNHNY, CDR2 SVGAGI (reference sequence). The germline V and J ends were trimmed by 6 bases and 4 bases, with 6 bases remaining between them. The CDR3 DNA is TGTGCCAGCAGGTTAGGCACCGGGGAGCTGTTTTTT. This encodes CASRLGTGELFF.

This chain connects TRBV18 to TRBJ2-1; no clear D. Germline-derived CDR1 and CDR2 are KGHSH and LQKENI. CDR3 length equals 11 residues. Trimming left V 4 bases short and J 6 bases short, with 4 bases between. CDR3 sequence reads: CASSQANEQFF. CDR3 nucleotide sequence: TGTGCCAGCTCACAAGCCAATGAGCAGTTCTTC.

The chain couples TRBV11-2 to TRBJ2-1; no clear D gene. Per the germline V gene, CDR1 is SGHAT and CDR2 is FQNNGV. This CDR3 is 17 amino acids long. V was clipped by 4 bases and J by 12 bases, with 28 bases between them. The CDR3 loop is CASSSAPGAAPVLGQFF. The CDR3 DNA reads TGTGCCAGCAGCTCCGCCCCCGGCGCGGCCCCTGTATTAGGGCAGTTCTTC.